Presented here are 31 T cell receptor beta chains from one specimen sequenced in a study of T cells after yellow fever vaccination. TCRdb reprocessed the 5' RACE reads via MiXCR and lists one record per CDR3 protein. The sample gives around 340,000 distinct CDR3 sequences, under 15% of which show up once; roughly 3% is in the top ten. The sequences come from CD4+ T cells sorted from PBMCs, collected 15 days after the yellow fever booster vaccination. The receptors shown here come from a man aged 18 to 29 who received the YFV17D yellow fever vaccine.

This clonotype was observed a few times. The chain links TRBV10-3 to TRBJ2-5; 7 nucleotides line up with TRBD2. The CDR3 covers 15 residues. Germline V gene sequence: CDR1 ENHRY, CDR2 SYGVKD. The ends lost 4 bases at V and 4 bases at J; junction bases unmatched: 9. The CDR3: CAISVWAGEGETQYF. The DNA of the CDR3 is TGTGCCATCAGTGTCTGGGCGGGGGAGGGAGAGACCCAGTACTTC.

This clonotype was detected only a few times. The V and J genes are TRBV10-1 and TRBJ2-3; 8 bases agree with TRBD1. The CDR3 consists of 14 residues. J gave up 2 bases and V 10 bases, and 8 bases lay outside the gene matches. Germline V CDR1 and CDR2: WNHNN, SYGVQD (reference sequence). CDR3 sequence: CATARGQVTDTQYF. In nucleotides, the CDR3 is TGCGCCACCGCAAGGGGACAGGTCACAGATACGCAGTATTTT.

The chain has TRBV4-3 and TRBJ2-7; perhaps TRBD2 as D (5 bases). V was shortened by 5 bases and J by 3 bases, with 14 bases between the two germline ends. CDR1 LGHNA and CDR2 YSLEER come from the germline V gene. This CDR3 is 14 amino acids long. The CDR3 spells CASSRWTGYYEQYF. The CDR3 DNA sequence: TGCGCCAGCAGCAGATGGACGGGATACTACGAGCAGTACTTC.

This clonotype was seen only a few times. The J gene is TRBJ1-1, the V gene TRBV7-2; D unresolved. The CDR3 spans 10 residues. V lost 5 bases and J 11 bases, leaving 9 bases between the germline ends. CDR1 is SGHTA, CDR2 FQGNSA, per germline. CDR3 loop: CASSRSTAFF. CDR3 DNA sequence: TGTGCCAGCAGCCGCTCAACGGCTTTCTTT.

This clonotype was seen more than once but under ten times. The gene calls are TRBV20-1 and TRBJ2-3, with no clear D. Trimming took 6 bases from V and 7 from J, leaving 20 bases between them. Germline CDR1 and CDR2: DFQATT and SNEGSKA (reference sequence). The CDR3 spans 14 residues. The CDR3 here is CSALTQFLVNTQYF. The CDR3 nucleotides read TGCAGTGCACTGACACAGTTTCTTGTGAATACGCAGTATTTT.

This clonotype showed up just a few times. The chain links TRBV27 to TRBJ2-5; 7 nucleotides align to TRBD1. Germline V gene lookup returns CDR1 MNHEY and CDR2 SMNVEV (reference sequence). The V segment lost 9 bases and the J segment 2 bases; nucleotides outside the gene matches: 12. The CDR3 has 15 residues. This CDR3 is CARLPRPGQQETQYF. The CDR3 DNA reads as TGTGCCAGACTTCCTCGCCCGGGACAGCAAGAGACCCAGTACTTC.

This chain uses TRBV20-1 with TRBJ1-2, with 8 bases lining up with TRBD1. V was pared by 3 bases and J by 2 bases, with 2 bases of the junction left unmatched. The CDR3 runs to 13 residues. Germline values: CDR1 DFQATT, CDR2 SNEGSKA (reference sequence). In nucleotides, the CDR3 is TGCAGTGCTAGGGGACAGGTGAACTATGGCTACACCTTC. This sequence encodes CSARGQVNYGYTF.

The V gene is TRBV18, the J gene TRBJ1-6; D perhaps matches TRBD1 (5 bases). The CDR3 has 17 amino acids. Germline CDR1 and CDR2: KGHSH and LQKENI. The ends were cut back, 6 bases at V and 8 bases at J, with 23 bases in the middle. The CDR3 reads CASSLSGAGKLDSPLHF. The DNA for the CDR3 is TGTGCCAGCTCTCTCTCGGGCGCAGGGAAATTGGATTCACCCCTCCACTTT. Complete variable domain (other parts from reference TRBV18 and TRBJ1-6): NAGVMQNPRHLVRRRGQEARLRCSPMKGHSHVYWYRQLPEEGLKFMVYLQKENIIDESGMPKERFSAEFPKEGPSILRIQQVVRGDSAAYFCASSLSGAGKLDSPLHFGNGTRLTVT.

This chain connects TRBV28 to TRBJ1-5, with D possibly being TRBD1 (6 bases). Trimming stripped 7 bases from V and 6 bases from J, with 16 bases between. The CDR3 is 14 amino acids. Germline V CDR1 and CDR2: MDHEN, SYDVKM. This chain's CDR3 is CASKQGSSSQPQHF. CDR3 DNA: TGTGCCAGCAAACAGGGCAGTTCGAGTCAGCCCCAGCATTTT.

The gene calls are TRBV5-4 and TRBJ2-7, with D uncertain. Germline assignment: CDR1 SGHNT and CDR2 YYREEE (reference sequence). Trimming removed 0 bases at V and 3 bases at J, with 10 bases between. The CDR3 has 14 amino acids. This CDR3 is CASSLGPVGYEQYV. In DNA form, the CDR3 reads TGTGCCAGCAGCTTGGGGCCTGTAGGCTACGAGCAGTACGTC.

The chain recombines TRBV7-9 with TRBJ1-1; D remains ambiguous. This CDR3 region has 12 residues. V lost 5 bases and J 6 bases, leaving 10 bases between the germline ends. Germline V gene lookup returns CDR1 SEHNR and CDR2 FQNEAQ (reference sequence). The CDR3 loop is CASSPRRSEAFF. DNA for the CDR3: TGTGCCAGCAGCCCCCGGAGGTCTGAAGCTTTCTTT.

V and J are TRBV3-1 and TRBJ1-3, with D unclear. CDR1 is LGHDT and CDR2 is YNNKEL in the germline V gene (reference sequence). The CDR3 is 14 residues long. With 4 bases removed from V and 0 bases from J, the gap between germline ends came to 7 bases. Here the CDR3 DNA reads TGTGCCAGCAGCCCGTTGGACTCTGGAAACACCATATATTTT. Its protein product is CASSPLDSGNTIYF.

The table lists this clonotype with many counts. The chain is built from TRBV7-8 and TRBJ1-3, with 7 bases matching TRBD1. Germline lookup yields CDR1 SGHVS and CDR2 FQNEAQ. Trimming removed 4 bases from V and 7 bases from J; junction bases left unmatched: 7. There are 14 residues in the CDR3. Here the CDR3 DNA reads TGTGCCAGCAGCTCGGGACAGAGAGGGAACACCATATATTTT. Amino acids: CASSSGQRGNTIYF. Filled out from reference TRBV7-8 and TRBJ1-3, the complete variable domain reads GAGVSQSPRYKVAKRGQDVALRCDPISGHVSLFWYQQALGQGPEFLTYFQNEAQLDKSGLPSDRFFAERPEGSVSTLKIQRTQQEDSAVYLCASSSGQRGNTIYFGEGSWLTVV.

This clonotype was counted between two and nine times. The rearrangement joins TRBV27 to TRBJ2-5; D not certain. The CDR3 covers 15 residues. Germline V gives CDR1 MNHEY, CDR2 SMNVEV (reference sequence). V was trimmed by 0 bases and J by 0 bases, leaving 8 bases between them. The CDR3 DNA sequence: TGTGCCAGCAGTTTATCGAGCCGGTACCAAGAGACCCAGTACTTC. Its translation: CASSLSSRYQETQYF.

This clonotype was detected a few times. The chain carries TRBV9 and TRBJ2-1, with D maybe TRBD2 (6 bases). The germline V gene encodes CDR1 SGDLS and CDR2 YYNGEE. This CDR3 has 15 amino acids. Between the trimmed V and J ends, which lost 4 bases and 7 bases, there was a span of 18 bases. The CDR3 reads CASSLGGTRDNEQFF. For the CDR3, the DNA is TGTGCCAGCAGCCTCGGAGGGACGAGGGATAATGAGCAGTTCTTC.

This chain uses TRBV21-1 with TRBJ1-2. TRBV21-1 is a pseudogene locus. The CDR3 extends over 13 amino acids. The CDR3 reads CASSNRKWDGYTF. The CDR3 DNA reads TGTGCCAGCAGCAATCGAAAGTGGGATGGCTACACCTTC.

The V and J genes are TRBV4-3 and TRBJ1-5; the D is unclear. Trimming removed 0 bases at V and 0 bases at J, with 12 bases between. This CDR3 spans 17 amino acids. Per germline, CDR1 LGHNA and CDR2 YSLEER. The CDR3 reads CASSQDVLWHSNQPQHF. The CDR3 DNA sequence: TGCGCCAGCAGCCAAGATGTGTTGTGGCATAGCAATCAGCCCCAGCATTTT.

This clonotype was seen a handful of times. The rearrangement uses TRBV7-3 and TRBJ2-5; 9 bases line up with TRBD2. This CDR3 has 16 amino acids. Germline CDR1 SGHTA, CDR2 FQGTGA. Losses at the gene ends were 0 bases for V and 4 bases for J; bases not matched to a gene: 6. The CDR3 protein is CASSLTPLAGRETQYF. CDR3 in DNA: TGTGCCAGCAGCTTAACACCCCTAGCGGGGAGAGAGACCCAGTACTTC.

This clonotype was recorded once. The V gene is TRBV9, the J gene TRBJ2-1; no firm D call. Germline V lookup: CDR1 SGDLS, CDR2 YYNGEE. This CDR3 contains 13 residues. The V gene lost 0 bases and the J gene lost 7 bases, with 8 bases spanning the gap. Here the CDR3 reads CASSVERDNEQFF. CDR3 nucleotides: TGTGCCAGCAGCGTAGAACGAGATAATGAGCAGTTCTTC.

This chain joins TRBV7-9 and TRBJ2-1; the D gene could be TRBD1 or TRBD2 (6 bases each). Deletions cut 6 bases from V and 4 bases from J, with 10 bases between. This CDR3 region has 13 residues. Germline CDR1 and CDR2: SEHNR and FQNEAQ (reference sequence). The CDR3 bases are TGTGCCAGCAGGGCGGGACATTACAATGAGCAGTTCTTC. It translates to CASRAGHYNEQFF.

The chain links TRBV7-9 to TRBJ2-1; D is possibly TRBD2 (5 bases). The CDR3 runs to 14 residues. Germline CDR1 reads SEHNR; CDR2 reads FQNEAQ (reference sequence). Between the trimmed V and J ends, which lost 5 bases and 6 bases, there was a span of 14 bases. CDR3: CASSLRVAGNEQFF. DNA for the CDR3: TGTGCCAGCAGCCTCCGCGTTGCGGGCAATGAGCAGTTCTTC.

This clonotype was recorded many times. CDR3 sequence: CASSLDGGENIQYF. DNA of the CDR3: TGTGCCAGCAGTTTAGACGGGGGGGAAAACATTCAGTACTTC. The chain recombines TRBV12-3 or TRBV12-4 with TRBJ2-4, with 8 bases lining up with TRBD2. With 1 base clipped from V and 5 bases from J, the junction kept 1 base outside the gene matches. This CDR3 region has 14 residues.

This clonotype has only a few counts. The chain couples TRBV27 to TRBJ2-2, with TRBD2 as a possible D gene (6 bases). The CDR3 contains 16 residues. Per germline, CDR1 MNHEY and CDR2 SMNVEV (reference sequence). V was cut by 6 bases and J by 4 bases, with 18 bases left in between. CDR3 bases: TGTGCCAGCAGCCCGCCTGGGCGGGGTACCACCGGGGAGCTGTTTTTT. Its protein product is CASSPPGRGTTGELFF.

This chain connects TRBV6-5 to TRBJ1-6; 9 positions match TRBD1. The CDR3 contains 17 residues. The V gene's germline CDR1 is MNHEY and CDR2 SVGAGI. V lost 7 bases, J lost 4 bases, and 11 bases stayed unmatched. CDR3: CASNPYATGGYNSPLHF. CDR3 sequence (DNA): TGTGCCAGCAACCCTTACGCGACAGGGGGATATAATTCACCCCTCCACTTT.

This clonotype was recorded a few times. The J gene is TRBJ2-5, the V gene TRBV29-1; D perhaps matches TRBD2 (7 bases). Germline values: CDR1 SQVTM, CDR2 ANQGSEA. The V end lost 2 bases, the J end lost 1 base, and 8 bases lay between the germline ends. The CDR3 has 13 amino acids. The CDR3 nucleotides read TGCAGCGTTGAACGGGGGGCCCAAGAGACCCAGTACTTC. It specifies CSVERGAQETQYF.

The chain is built from TRBV5-6 and TRBJ1-5, with TRBD1 identical over 7 bases. The CDR3 is made up of 14 amino acids. Unmatched junction bases numbered 6, after V lost 4 bases and J lost 5 bases. Germline V gives CDR1 SGHDT, CDR2 YYEEEE. CDR3 sequence: CASSMGQNHQPQHF. Here the CDR3 DNA reads TGTGCCAGCAGCATGGGACAGAATCATCAGCCCCAGCATTTT.

Many counts were recorded for this clonotype. The chain carries TRBV12-3 or TRBV12-4 and TRBJ1-2; 7 nucleotides match TRBD1. V shed 5 bases and J 4 bases; nucleotides not matched to a gene: 1. This CDR3 has 12 amino acids. CDR3 sequence reads: CASSRDSYGYTF. CDR3 nucleotides: TGTGCCAGCAGTCGGGACAGCTATGGCTACACCTTC.

The chain recombines TRBV4-3 with TRBJ2-7; a weak D match, TRBD2 (6 bases). V was shortened by 0 bases and J by 4 bases, with 16 bases between the two germline ends. CDR3 length: 16 amino acids. CDR1 is LGHNA and CDR2 is YSLEER in the germline V gene. Here the CDR3 DNA reads TGCGCCAGCAGCCAAGAACGGAGGGCCTTGGGGTACGAGCAGTACTTC. It yields the protein CASSQERRALGYEQYF.

This clonotype was picked up a small number of times. The gene calls are TRBV5-5 and TRBJ2-5; 10 bases align to TRBD1. The CDR3 has 14 residues. V was clipped by 4 bases and J by 2 bases; unmatched bases: 2. CDR1 and CDR2 (germline): SGHKS, YYEKEE (reference sequence). The CDR3 DNA sequence: TGTGCCAGCAGCCAGGGACAGGGGCAAGAGACCCAGTACTTC. The encoded protein is CASSQGQGQETQYF.

The chain joins TRBV2 to TRBJ2-7; a possible D gene is TRBD1 (6 bases). CDR3 size: 15 residues. The ends were cut back, 4 bases at V and 1 base at J, with 14 bases in the middle. Germline CDR1 is SNHLY and CDR2 is FYNNEI. CDR3 in DNA: TGTGCCAGCAGTGCGACAGGTTATGGGTCCTACGAGCAGTACGTC. This encodes CASSATGYGSYEQYV.

The chain joins TRBV7-3 to TRBJ2-5; 9 bases agree with TRBD2. The CDR3 runs to 15 residues. Unmatched junction bases numbered 8, after V lost 5 bases and J lost 4 bases. Germline assignment: CDR1 SGHTA and CDR2 FQGTGA. The CDR3 sequence is CASSAQRGVGETQYF. The CDR3, as DNA: TGTGCCAGCAGCGCCCAGCGGGGGGTAGGAGAGACCCAGTACTTC.